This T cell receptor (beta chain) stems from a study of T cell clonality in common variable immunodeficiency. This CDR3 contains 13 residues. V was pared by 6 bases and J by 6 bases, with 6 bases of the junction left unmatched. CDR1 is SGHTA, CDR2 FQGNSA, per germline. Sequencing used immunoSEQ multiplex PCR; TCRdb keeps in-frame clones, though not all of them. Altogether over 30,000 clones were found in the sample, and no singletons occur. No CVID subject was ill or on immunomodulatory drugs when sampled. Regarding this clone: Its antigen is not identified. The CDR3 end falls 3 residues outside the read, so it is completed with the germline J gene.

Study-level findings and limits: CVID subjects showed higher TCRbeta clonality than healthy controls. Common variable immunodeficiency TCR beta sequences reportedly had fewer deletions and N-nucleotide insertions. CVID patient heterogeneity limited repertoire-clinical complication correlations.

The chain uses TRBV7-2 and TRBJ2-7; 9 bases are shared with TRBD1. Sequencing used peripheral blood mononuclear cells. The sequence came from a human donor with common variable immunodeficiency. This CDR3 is CASRKQGAREQYF. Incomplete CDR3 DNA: TGTGCCAGCAGGAAACAGGGGGCGCGCGAG.